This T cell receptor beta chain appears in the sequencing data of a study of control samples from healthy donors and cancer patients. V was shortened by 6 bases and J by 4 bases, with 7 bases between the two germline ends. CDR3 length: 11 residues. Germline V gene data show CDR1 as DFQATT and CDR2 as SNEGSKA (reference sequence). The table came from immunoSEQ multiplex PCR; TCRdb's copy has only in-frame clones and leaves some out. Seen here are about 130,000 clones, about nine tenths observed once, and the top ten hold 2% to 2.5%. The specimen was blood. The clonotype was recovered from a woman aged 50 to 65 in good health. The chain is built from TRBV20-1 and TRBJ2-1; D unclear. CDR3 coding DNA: TGCAGTGCGCCGCAATACAATGAGCAGTTCTTC. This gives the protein CSAPQYNEQFF.